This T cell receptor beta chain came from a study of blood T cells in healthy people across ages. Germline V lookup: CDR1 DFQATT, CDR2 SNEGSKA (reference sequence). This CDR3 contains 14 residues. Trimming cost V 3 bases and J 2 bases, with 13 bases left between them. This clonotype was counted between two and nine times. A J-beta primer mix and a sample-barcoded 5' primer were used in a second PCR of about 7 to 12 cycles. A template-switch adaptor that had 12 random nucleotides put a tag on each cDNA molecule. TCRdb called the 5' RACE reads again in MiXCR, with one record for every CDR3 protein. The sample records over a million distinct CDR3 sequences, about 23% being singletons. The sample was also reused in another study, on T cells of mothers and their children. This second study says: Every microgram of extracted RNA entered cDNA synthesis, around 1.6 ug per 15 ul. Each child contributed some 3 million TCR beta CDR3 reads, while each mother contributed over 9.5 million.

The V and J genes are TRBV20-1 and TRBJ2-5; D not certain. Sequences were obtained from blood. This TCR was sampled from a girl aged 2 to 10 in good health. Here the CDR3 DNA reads TGCAGTGCTAGCCCAACACCTTCTCAAGAGACCCAGTACTTC. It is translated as CSASPTPSQETQYF.